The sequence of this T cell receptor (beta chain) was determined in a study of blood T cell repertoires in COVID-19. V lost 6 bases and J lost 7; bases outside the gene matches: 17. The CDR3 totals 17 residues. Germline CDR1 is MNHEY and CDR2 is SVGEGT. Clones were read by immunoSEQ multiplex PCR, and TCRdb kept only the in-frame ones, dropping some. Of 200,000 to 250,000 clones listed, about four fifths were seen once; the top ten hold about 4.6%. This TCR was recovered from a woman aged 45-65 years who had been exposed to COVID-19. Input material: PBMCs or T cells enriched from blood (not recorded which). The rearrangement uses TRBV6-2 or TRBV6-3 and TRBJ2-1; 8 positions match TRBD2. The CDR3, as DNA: TGTGCCAGCAGCGCCCTAAGGGACGGGGGGGCCGTGAATGAGCAGTTCTTC. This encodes CASSALRDGGAVNEQFF.